The clone carrying this T cell receptor (beta chain) was recorded once. The data stem from a study of T cells after posttransplantation cyclophosphamide. V lost 3 bases to trimming and J lost 0 bases, with 11 bases between them. The length of the CDR3 is 15 residues. Germline loops: CDR1 KGHSH, CDR2 LQKENI. Assay used: immunoSEQ multiplex PCR; TCRdb lists only in-frame clones, some missing. The data contain tens of thousands of clones, 90% to 95% of them singletons. This TCR was sampled from a woman aged 30 to 39 in good health and a related stem cell transplant donor. This rearrangement joins TRBV18 to TRBJ1-1, with a tentative D call TRBD1 (6 bases). The specimen sequenced was PBMCs. CDR3: CASSPWGAVNTEAFF. For the CDR3, the DNA is TGTGCCAGCTCACCGTGGGGGGCGGTGAACACTGAAGCTTTCTTT.